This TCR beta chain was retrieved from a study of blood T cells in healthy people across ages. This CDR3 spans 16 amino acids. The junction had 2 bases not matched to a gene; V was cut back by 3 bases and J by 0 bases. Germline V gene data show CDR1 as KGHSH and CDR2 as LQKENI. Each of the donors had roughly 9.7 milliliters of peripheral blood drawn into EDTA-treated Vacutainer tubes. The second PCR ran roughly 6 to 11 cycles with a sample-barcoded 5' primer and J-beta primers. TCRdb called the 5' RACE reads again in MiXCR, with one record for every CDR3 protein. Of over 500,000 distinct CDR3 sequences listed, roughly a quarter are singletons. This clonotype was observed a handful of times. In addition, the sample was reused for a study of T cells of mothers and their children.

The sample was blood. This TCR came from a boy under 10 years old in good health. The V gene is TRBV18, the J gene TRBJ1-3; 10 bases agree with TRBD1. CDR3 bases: TGTGCCAGCTCACCGGGACAGGGGATCTCTGGAAACACCATATATTTT. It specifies CASSPGQGISGNTIYF.